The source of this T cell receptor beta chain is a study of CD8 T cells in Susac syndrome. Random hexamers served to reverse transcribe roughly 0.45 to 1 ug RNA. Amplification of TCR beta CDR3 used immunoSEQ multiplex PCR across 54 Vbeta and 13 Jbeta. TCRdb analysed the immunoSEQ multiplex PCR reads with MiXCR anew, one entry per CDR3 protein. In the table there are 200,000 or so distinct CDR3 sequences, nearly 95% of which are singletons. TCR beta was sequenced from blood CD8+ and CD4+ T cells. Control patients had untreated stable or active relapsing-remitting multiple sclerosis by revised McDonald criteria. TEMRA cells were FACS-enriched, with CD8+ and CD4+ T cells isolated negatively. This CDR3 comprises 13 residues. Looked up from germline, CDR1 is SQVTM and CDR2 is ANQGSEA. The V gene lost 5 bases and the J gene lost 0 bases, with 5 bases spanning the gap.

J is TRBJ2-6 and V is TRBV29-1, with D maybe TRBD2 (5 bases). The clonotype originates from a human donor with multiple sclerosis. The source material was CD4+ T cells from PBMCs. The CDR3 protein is CSVRDSGANVLTF. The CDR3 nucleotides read TGCAGCGTTCGGGACTCTGGGGCCAACGTCCTGACTTTC.